This entry lists 17 T cell receptor beta chains sequenced from one sample in a study of early T cells in non-severe SARS-CoV-2 infection. In TCRdb, the 5' RACE reads were re-called with MiXCR into one record per CDR3 protein. The top ten clones hold approximately 4.6% of a sample with 25,000 to 30,000 distinct CDR3 sequences, approximately 4.6% of them seen once. Sequencing used whole blood. These receptors were collected from an adult who was a healthcare worker with PCR-confirmed SARS-CoV-2 infection or an uninfected control (not recorded which).

This clonotype was detected many times. The V call is TRBV20-1, the J call TRBJ2-1; no clear D. The CDR3 covers 13 residues. CDR1 is DFQATT and CDR2 is SNEGSKA in the germline V gene (reference sequence). V lost 2 bases and J 3 bases, leaving 8 bases between the germline ends. CDR3 region: CSARTWSYNEQFF. The CDR3 nucleotides read TGCAGTGCTAGAACCTGGAGCTACAATGAGCAGTTCTTC.

This clonotype appeared many times. The chain joins TRBV9 to TRBJ1-1; tentatively, D is TRBD1 (5 bases). The CDR3 loop spans 14 amino acids. Germline loops: CDR1 SGDLS, CDR2 YYNGEE. Deletions cut 0 bases from V and 8 bases from J, with 14 bases between. The CDR3 nucleotides read TGTGCCAGCAGCGTAGATCAGTCGGACATGGAAGCTTTCTTT. The encoded protein is CASSVDQSDMEAFF.

This clonotype qualifies as medium-sized (0.01 to 0.1%). The chain couples TRBV7-2 to TRBJ1-2; no clear D. Germline CDR1 reads SGHTA; CDR2 reads FQGNSA. Deletions cut 0 bases from V and 5 bases from J, with 7 bases between. The CDR3 spans 13 residues. CDR3 coding DNA: TGTGCCAGCAGCTTAGCTGGACCTTATGGCTACACCTTC. It yields the protein CASSLAGPYGYTF. The whole variable domain, filled in from reference TRBV7-2 and TRBJ1-2, reads GAGVSQSPSNKVTEKGKDVELRCDPISGHTALYWYRQSLGQGLEFLIYFQGNSAPDKSGLPSDRFSAERTGGSVSTLTIQRTQQEDSAVYLCASSLAGPYGYTFGSGTRLTVV.

This clonotype appeared many times. V is TRBV9 and J is TRBJ2-3; D call uncertain. This CDR3 is 14 amino acids long. V lost 2 bases and J 5 bases, leaving 12 bases between the germline ends. Germline V lookup: CDR1 SGDLS, CDR2 YYNGEE. This CDR3 reads CASSVRGVRDTQYF. CDR3 bases: TGTGCCAGCAGCGTCCGTGGGGTTCGAGATACGCAGTATTTT.

This clonotype was seen at least ten times. This chain links TRBV9 with TRBJ2-2; 10 nucleotides match TRBD1. V lost 5 bases, J lost 6 bases, and 13 bases stayed unmatched. The CDR3 consists of 17 residues. Germline-derived CDR1 and CDR2 are SGDLS and YYNGEE. The CDR3 is CASSPPLGTGEAGELFF. The CDR3 coding sequence is TGTGCCAGCAGTCCCCCCTTGGGGACAGGGGAAGCCGGGGAGCTGTTTTTT.

This clonotype was counted ten times or more. The J gene is TRBJ2-1, the V gene TRBV4-2; no clear D. Germline assignment: CDR1 LGHNA and CDR2 YNFKEQ. The V gene lost 4 bases and the J gene lost 2 bases, with 15 bases spanning the gap. The CDR3 length is 16 residues. DNA of the CDR3: TGTGCCAGCAGCCGGAATCAGGAGCCCACCTACAATGAGCAGTTCTTC. This gives the protein CASSRNQEPTYNEQFF.

This clonotype was seen at least ten times. The V call is TRBV6-5, the J call TRBJ2-1; no definite D call. Germline values: CDR1 MNHEY, CDR2 SVGAGI. The length of the CDR3 is 13 residues. V was trimmed by 2 bases and J by 15 bases, leaving 17 bases between them. The CDR3 DNA follows: TGTGCCAGCAGTTACCCTGGAGCCTCCCGGCCGTTCTTC. Translation gives CASSYPGASRPFF.

This clonotype was recorded many times. The chain combines TRBV27 with TRBJ2-1, with a tentative D call TRBD2 (5 bases). Germline V gene data show CDR1 as MNHEY and CDR2 as SMNVEV (reference sequence). Trimming took off 6 bases at V and 7 bases at J, with 16 bases between the two ends. The CDR3 covers 14 residues. The CDR3 loop reads CASRADSPPNEQFF. As DNA, the CDR3 is TGTGCCAGCAGAGCGGACTCTCCCCCGAATGAGCAGTTCTTC.

This clonotype was seen at least ten times. This chain links TRBV24-1 with TRBJ2-2; no definite D call. Germline V lookup: CDR1 KGHDR, CDR2 SFDVKD. Trimming shortened V by 3 bases and J by 1 base, and 5 bases separated the two germline ends. The CDR3 loop spans 14 amino acids. The CDR3 coding sequence is TGTGCCACCAGTGATGTTATGAACACCGGGGAGCTGTTTTTT. This translates into CATSDVMNTGELFF.

This clonotype was seen ten or more times. The chain carries TRBV12-3 or TRBV12-4 and TRBJ2-7; 11 bases match TRBD2. J lost 1 base, V lost 3 bases, and 2 bases had no gene match. This CDR3 is 15 amino acids long. DNA of the CDR3: TGTGCCAGCAGTTTTCTAGCGGGAGGTTCCTACGAGCAGTACTTC. Amino acid sequence: CASSFLAGGSYEQYF.

This clonotype was observed at least ten times. V gene TRBV5-1 combines with J gene TRBJ2-1; TRBD2 aligns across 14 bases. Germline values: CDR1 SGHRS, CDR2 YFSETQ. Losses at the gene ends were 3 bases for V and 4 bases for J; bases not matched to a gene: 6. This CDR3 spans 17 amino acids. The CDR3, as DNA: TGCGCCAGCAGCTATACGGGACTAGCGGGGGTATACAATGAGCAGTTCTTC. Amino acids: CASSYTGLAGVYNEQFF.

The genes are TRBV12-3 or TRBV12-4 and TRBJ1-2; 9 bases map to TRBD1. J lost 3 bases, V lost 6 bases, and 5 bases had no gene match. The CDR3 is 14 residues long. The CDR3 sequence: CASRRDRVDYGYTF. The CDR3 DNA reads TGTGCCAGCAGGCGGGACAGGGTGGACTATGGCTACACCTTC.

This clonotype has only a few counts. The genes are TRBV19 and TRBJ2-7; 10 nucleotides match TRBD2. Trimming cost V 3 bases and J 3 bases; bases outside gene matches: 5. The CDR3 consists of 15 residues. Per the germline V gene, CDR1 is LNHDA and CDR2 is SQIVND (reference sequence). The CDR3 DNA sequence: TGTGCCAGTAGTATGGGTGCTAGCGGGAGCTACGAGCAGTACTTC. Protein: CASSMGASGSYEQYF. Filled out from reference TRBV19 and TRBJ2-7, the complete variable domain reads DGGITQSPKYLFRKEGQNVTLSCEQNLNHDAMYWYRQDPGQGLRLIYYSQIVNDFQKGDIAEGYSVSREKKESFPLTVTSAQKNPTAFYLCASSMGASGSYEQYFGPGTRLTVT.

This clonotype was seen repeatedly, ten times or more. The rearrangement joins TRBV20-1 to TRBJ2-7, with D possibly matching TRBD2 (7 bases). V lost 0 bases and J lost 8, with 20 bases in between. There are 15 residues in the CDR3. Germline V gene lookup returns CDR1 DFQATT and CDR2 SNEGSKA (reference sequence). The CDR3 reads CSARDLQEWGGQQYF. Here the CDR3 DNA reads TGCAGTGCTAGAGATCTGCAGGAGTGGGGGGGCCAGCAGTACTTC.

This clonotype came up many times. The chain carries TRBV10-3 and TRBJ2-2; the D is unclear. The CDR3 is 14 residues long. The V gene's germline CDR1 is ENHRY and CDR2 SYGVKD. V gave up 0 bases and J gave up 6 bases, with 8 bases separating them. The chain's CDR3 is CAISESTPPGELFF. CDR3 DNA sequence: TGTGCCATCAGTGAGTCGACCCCCCCCGGGGAGCTGTTTTTT.

This clonotype was found a few times. The chain combines TRBV2 with TRBJ2-2; D possibly corresponds to TRBD2 (6 bases). Germline CDR1 reads SNHLY; CDR2 reads FYNNEI. The V and J ends lost 7 bases and 2 bases respectively, with 11 bases between them. CDR3 size: 14 residues. Here the CDR3 DNA reads TGTGCCAGCAAATGGCGGGAAAACACCGGGGAGCTGTTTTTT. Its protein is CASKWRENTGELFF.

V gene TRBV7-8 combines with J gene TRBJ2-3; possible D gene TRBD2, 6 bases. The CDR3 extends over 15 amino acids. Per the germline V gene, CDR1 is SGHVS and CDR2 is FQNEAQ. The V and J ends lost 5 bases and 2 bases respectively, with 14 bases between them. Here the CDR3 reads CASSPRDVLTDTQYF. DNA for the CDR3: TGTGCCAGCAGCCCGCGGGACGTACTCACAGATACGCAGTATTTT.